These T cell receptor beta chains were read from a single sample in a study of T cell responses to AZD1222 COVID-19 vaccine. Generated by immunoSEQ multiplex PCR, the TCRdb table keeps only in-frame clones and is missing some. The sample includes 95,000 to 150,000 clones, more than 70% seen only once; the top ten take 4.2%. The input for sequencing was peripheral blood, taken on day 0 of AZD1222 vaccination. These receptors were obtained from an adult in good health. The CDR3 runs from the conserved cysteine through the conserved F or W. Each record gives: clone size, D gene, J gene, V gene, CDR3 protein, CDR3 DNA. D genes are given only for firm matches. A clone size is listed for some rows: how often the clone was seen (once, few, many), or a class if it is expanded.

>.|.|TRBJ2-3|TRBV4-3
CASSQEDGDADTQYF
TGCGCCAGCAGCCAAGAGGATGGGGATGCAGATACGCAGTATTTT
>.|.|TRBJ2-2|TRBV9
CASTSTGGNTGELFF
TGTGCCAGCACCTCTACCGGCGGGAACACCGGGGAGCTGTTTTTT
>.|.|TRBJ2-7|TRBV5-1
CASSLVFEVYEQYF
TGCGCCAGCAGCTTGGTCTTTGAGGTGTACGAGCAGTACTTC
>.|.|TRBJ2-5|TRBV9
CASSRIDKETQYF
TGTGCCAGCAGCCGTATCGACAAGGAGACCCAGTACTTC
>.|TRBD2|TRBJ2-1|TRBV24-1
CATRPLAGPDNEQFF
TGTGCCACCAGGCCACTAGCGGGACCCGACAATGAGCAGTTCTTC
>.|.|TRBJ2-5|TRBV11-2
CASSLSTDQETQYF
TGTGCCAGCAGCTTATCAACCGACCAAGAGACCCAGTACTTC
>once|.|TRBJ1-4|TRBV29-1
CSVKLVATNEKLFF
TGCAGCGTTAAGCTGGTTGCAACTAATGAAAAACTGTTTTTT
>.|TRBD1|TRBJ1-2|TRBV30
CAHEPGQGIYGYTF
TGTGCCCACGAACCGGGACAGGGGATTTATGGCTACACCTTC
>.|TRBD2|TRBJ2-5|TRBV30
CAWNSGTPETQYF
TGTGCCTGGAATAGCGGGACACCAGAGACCCAGTACTTC
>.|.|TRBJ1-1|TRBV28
CASSPFYTEAFF
TGTGCCAGCAGCCCCTTTTACACTGAAGCTTTCTTT
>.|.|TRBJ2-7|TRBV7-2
CASRPDGGPFAEQYF
TGTGCCAGCAGGCCCGACGGGGGCCCCTTCGCCGAGCAGTACTTC
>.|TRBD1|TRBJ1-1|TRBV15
CATSRGRQGTEAFF
TGTGCCACCAGCAGAGGCCGACAGGGGACTGAAGCTTTCTTT
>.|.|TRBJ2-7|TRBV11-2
CASSLNRQTYEQYF
TGTGCCAGCAGCTTAAACCGACAGACCTACGAGCAGTACTTC
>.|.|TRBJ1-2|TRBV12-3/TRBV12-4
CASSFQGNYGYTF
TGTGCCAGCAGTTTTCAGGGAAACTATGGCTACACCTTC
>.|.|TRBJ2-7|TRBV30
CAWSGGRTYEQYF
TGTGCCTGGAGTGGTGGGCGGACCTACGAGCAGTACTTC
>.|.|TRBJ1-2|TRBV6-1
CASSEDGGDSLNYGYTF
TGTGCCAGCAGTGAAGACGGCGGGGATTCCCTTAACTATGGCTACACCTTC
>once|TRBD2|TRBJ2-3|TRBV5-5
CASRRTGTSSSDTQYF
TGTGCCAGCAGGCGGACCGGGACTAGCAGTTCAGATACGCAGTATTTT
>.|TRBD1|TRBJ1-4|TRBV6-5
CASSRTGINEKLFF
TGTGCCAGCAGTCGGACAGGTATCAACGAAAAACTGTTTTTT
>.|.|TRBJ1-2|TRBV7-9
CASSFPNHGYTF
TGTGCCAGCAGCTTCCCCAACCATGGCTACACCTTC
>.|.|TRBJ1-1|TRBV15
CATSRDHSVNTEAFF
TGTGCCACCAGCAGAGATCATTCGGTGAACACTGAAGCTTTCTTT
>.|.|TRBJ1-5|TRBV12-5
CASGSGGNQPQHF
TGTGCTAGTGGTTCCGGCGGGAATCAGCCCCAGCATTTT
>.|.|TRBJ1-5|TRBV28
CASSQGGNQPQHF
TGTGCCAGCAGCCAGGGAGGCAATCAGCCCCAGCATTTT
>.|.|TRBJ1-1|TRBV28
CASSFYPGDTEAFF
TGTGCCAGCAGTTTCTACCCGGGAGACACTGAAGCTTTCTTT
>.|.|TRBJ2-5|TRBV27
CASSFGGGETQYF
TGTGCCAGCAGTTTTGGGGGAGGAGAGACCCAGTACTTC
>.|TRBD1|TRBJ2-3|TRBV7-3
CASSLWDRGLDTQYF
TGTGCCAGCAGCTTATGGGACAGGGGGCTAGATACGCAGTATTTT
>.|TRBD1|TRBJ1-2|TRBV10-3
CAISGQGAYGYTF
TGTGCCATCAGCGGCCAGGGGGCGTATGGCTACACCTTC
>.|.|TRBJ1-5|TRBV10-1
CATPGQLTLQPQHF
TGCGCCACTCCGGGACAACTGACTTTACAGCCCCAGCATTTT
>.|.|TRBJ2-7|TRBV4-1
CASSQTEIYEQYF
TGCGCCAGCAGCCAGACAGAGATATACGAGCAGTACTTC
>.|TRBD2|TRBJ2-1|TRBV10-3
CAISEAASGDYEQFF
TGTGCCATCAGTGAGGCAGCTAGCGGGGACTATGAGCAGTTCTTC
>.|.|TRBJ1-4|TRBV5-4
CASSEGEKLFF
TGTGCCAGCAGTGAGGGTGAAAAACTGTTTTTT
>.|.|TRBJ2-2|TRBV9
CASSVSSRRGTGELFF
TGTGCCAGCAGCGTATCTAGTCGGAGGGGCACCGGGGAGCTGTTTTTT
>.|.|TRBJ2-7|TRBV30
CAWGRAGYLGNEQYF
TGTGCCTGGGGTAGGGCGGGTTACCTAGGGAACGAGCAGTACTTC
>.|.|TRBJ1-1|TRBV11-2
CASSWGGRVLTEAFF
TGTGCCAGCAGCTGGGGGGGCAGGGTGTTGACTGAAGCTTTCTTT
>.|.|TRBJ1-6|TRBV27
CASSFGGRDSPLHF
TGTGCCAGCAGTTTTGGGGGGAGGGATTCACCCCTCCACTTT
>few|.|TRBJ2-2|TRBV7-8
CASSLSTGSATGELFF
TGTGCCAGCAGCTTATCAACCGGGAGCGCCACCGGGGAGCTGTTTTTT
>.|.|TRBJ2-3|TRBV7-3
CASSLEQSTDTQYF
TGTGCCAGCAGCTTAGAGCAAAGCACAGATACGCAGTATTTT
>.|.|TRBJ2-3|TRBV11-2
CASSKYTDTQYF
TGTGCCAGCAGCAAGTACACAGATACGCAGTATTTT
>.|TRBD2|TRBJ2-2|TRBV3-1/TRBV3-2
CASSLSGRGRFF
TGTGCCAGCAGCCTTAGCGGGAGGGGCCGATTTTTT
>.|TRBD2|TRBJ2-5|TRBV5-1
CASSLAGGRAETQYF
TGCGCCAGCAGCTTGGCGGGGGGGCGAGCAGAGACCCAGTACTTC
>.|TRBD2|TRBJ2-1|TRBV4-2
CASSQEGSGRDYEQFF
TGTGCCAGCAGCCAAGAGGGTAGCGGGAGGGATTATGAGCAGTTCTTC
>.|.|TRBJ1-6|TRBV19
CASSIPGEVGTPLHF
TGTGCCAGTAGTATCCCCGGGGAGGTTGGTACACCCCTCCACTTT
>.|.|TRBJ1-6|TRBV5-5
CASRSGALDSPLHF
TGTGCCAGCAGGTCAGGGGCGCTTGATTCACCCCTCCACTTT
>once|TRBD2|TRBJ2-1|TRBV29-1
CSGRLAEKIEQFF
TGCAGCGGTCGGCTAGCGGAGAAGATTGAGCAGTTCTTC
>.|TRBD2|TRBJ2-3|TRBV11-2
CASSQSGRDADTQYF
TGTGCCAGCAGCCAAAGCGGGAGGGATGCAGATACGCAGTATTTT
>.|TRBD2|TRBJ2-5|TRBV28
CASSVPGLAGSETQYF
TGTGCCAGCAGTGTGCCGGGACTAGCGGGATCGGAGACCCAGTACTTC
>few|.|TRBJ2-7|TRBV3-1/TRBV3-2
CASSQQGSSYEQYF
TGTGCCAGCAGCCAACAGGGGAGCTCCTACGAGCAGTACTTC
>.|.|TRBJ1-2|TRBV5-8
CASSFPQTNYGYTF
TGTGCCAGCAGCTTCCCCCAGACTAACTATGGCTACACCTTC
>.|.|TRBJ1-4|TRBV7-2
CASSLGGLGEKLFF
TGTGCCAGCAGCTTAGGCGGTTTAGGTGAAAAACTGTTTTTT
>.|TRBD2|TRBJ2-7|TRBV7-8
CASSPTSGRPNEQYF
TGTGCCAGCAGCCCTACTAGCGGGAGGCCCAACGAGCAGTACTTC
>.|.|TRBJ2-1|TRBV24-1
CATSDSRVNEQFF
TGTGCCACCAGTGATTCGCGGGTAAATGAGCAGTTCTTC
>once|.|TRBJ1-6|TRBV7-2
CASSQQGSNSPLHF
TGTGCCAGCAGCCAACAGGGAAGTAATTCACCCCTCCACTTT
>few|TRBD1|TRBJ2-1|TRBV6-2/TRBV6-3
CASSTGGQGGFF
TGTGCCAGCAGCACCGGGGGACAGGGGGGGTTCTTC
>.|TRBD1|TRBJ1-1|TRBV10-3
CAISESGGAFTEAFF
TGTGCCATCAGTGAGTCAGGGGGCGCATTTACTGAAGCTTTCTTT